This is a list of T cell receptor beta chains from one sample in a study of blood T cell repertoires in COVID-19. Assay used: immunoSEQ multiplex PCR; TCRdb lists only in-frame clones, some missing. The sample includes 250,000 to 300,000 clones, 80% to 85% of them seen just once. What was sequenced was PBMCs or T cells enriched from blood (not recorded which). These receptor sequences come from a man aged 50 or older who had recovered from COVID-19. Both conserved end residues are part of each CDR3. The order of the fields is V gene, CDR3 protein.

TRBV6-6 CASSRPSGGAFRSRAGELFF
TRBV10-2 CASSESAYSTDTQYF
TRBV19 CASSIGAGGPKNIQYF
TRBV3-1/TRBV3-2 CASSQYRAVGYTF
TRBV18 CASSPTGDYSNQPQHF
TRBV6-5 CASSTPTGTGYTF
TRBV10-3 CAIRAGRGILF
TRBV5-4 CASSSWTGRDEQYF
TRBV7-9 CASSWGLAQNEQFF
TRBV19 CASSIVTSVNEQFF
TRBV19 CASIGQANQPQHF
TRBV3-1/TRBV3-2 CASSPYRGRETQYF
TRBV18 CASSPPGQPYEQYF
TRBV4-3 CASSQDRASGELFF
TRBV14 CASSYPVRLHAQGTQYF
TRBV19 CAGTGEAGELFF
TRBV4-1 CASSQEWVQGYSNQPQHF
TRBV5-5 CASSPWGGGNTEAFF
TRBV7-3 CASSLTTTATNEKLFF
TRBV29-1 CSAIGGGAGSGELFF
TRBV7-8 CASSFQLAGVGEQFF
TRBV7-3 CASSLNTGGAYGYTF
TRBV7-2 CASRPGGGHEQYF
TRBV7-2 CASSPVRGAGNEQFF
TRBV6-5 CASSPQGAEGYTF
TRBV4-2 CASSQGGQVPMNTEAFF
TRBV6-2/TRBV6-3 CASSYFRGQQPQHF
TRBV7-8 CASSSRRGATEAFF
TRBV4-1 CASSQEVARVNEKLFF
TRBV11-3 CASSDDRQETQYF
TRBV4-1 CASSQYGSDRAKNIQYF
TRBV5-1 CASSWTGGPYGYTF
TRBV10-3 CAISPGQKNQPQHF
TRBV9 CASSPSNSGRMNTEAFF
TRBV10-3 CAISVGRNNYGYTF
TRBV27 CASSPAGTGTQLFF
TRBV9 CASSGGLAGASYEQYF
TRBV28 CASSRPGQDGEQYF
TRBV5-8 CASSLVQGVSTDTQYF
TRBV7-2 CASSGIISNSGNTIYF
TRBV19 CATREYYGYTF
TRBV9 CASSVGAFEKLFF
TRBV5-1 CASSPEGHEQYF
TRBV5-1 CASSPNNRAATNEKLFF
TRBV7-2 CASSSDGRVYEQYF
TRBV29-1 CSVDGGRVGELFF
TRBV7-9 CASPGESTGELFF